This T cell receptor beta chain was observed in a study of shared clonotypes between healthy human individuals. At the level of the study: Donors, aged 18 to 49, were a couple of women and a few men. Study observations and caveats: Specimens sampled were limited to blood, with tissue repertoires likely differing. The study drew on few donors, limiting represented genetic and exposure-history diversity.

The CDR3 extends over 12 amino acids. The germline V and J ends were trimmed by 1 base and 5 bases, with 6 bases remaining between them. CDR1 is SEHNR, CDR2 FQNEAQ, per germline (reference sequence). TCRdb keeps only in-frame clones here, not all; method: immunoSEQ multiplex PCR. The sample includes some 2 million clones, about 95% of them seen just once. In regard to this clone: What it binds is not known.

Naive CD8 cells lacked CD45RO and underwent positive selection for CCR7, leaving out terminally differentiated effector memory CD45RA+ cells. The material sequenced was naive CD8+ T cells sorted from blood. This rearrangement joins TRBV7-9 to TRBJ2-7, with D uncertain. The TCR comes from a man younger than 35 in good health. The CDR3 nucleotides read TGTGCCAGCAGCTTAGTTTTACACGAGCAGTACTTC. Its protein is CASSLVLHEQYF.